One sample yielded the 20 T cell receptor beta chains listed below, sequenced in a study of blood T cell repertoires in COVID-19. Produced via immunoSEQ multiplex PCR; TCRdb's table is partial and in-frame only. Among around 400,000 clones, 75% to 90% were seen once, and the ten largest hold about 4.9%. Source material: PBMCs or T cells enriched from blood (not recorded which). Every receptor here comes from a woman in her fifties or sixties who had recovered from COVID-19.

This chain connects TRBV25-1 to TRBJ1-3; D remains ambiguous. The CDR3 spans 14 residues. Looked up from germline, CDR1 is MGHDK and CDR2 is SYGVNS. With 6 bases removed from V and 4 bases from J, the gap between germline ends came to 13 bases. The CDR3: CASRGGFSGNTIYF. DNA for the CDR3: TGTGCCAGCAGAGGAGGGTTTAGCGGAAACACCATATATTTT.

V is TRBV15 and J is TRBJ2-3; 7 positions agree with TRBD1. CDR3 size: 17 residues. The germline V gene encodes CDR1 LNHNV and CDR2 YYDKDF (reference sequence). The trim removed 0 bases at V and 4 bases at J, leaving 10 bases unmatched. CDR3 DNA: TGTGCCACCAGCAGAGATGCCGCTAACAGGGGTCCAGATACGCAGTATTTT. Its protein is CATSRDAANRGPDTQYF.

The gene calls are TRBV6-2 or TRBV6-3 and TRBJ1-6; perhaps TRBD1 as D (5 bases). This CDR3 contains 17 residues. Germline V gene lookup returns CDR1 MNHEY and CDR2 SVGEGT. Trimming pared 6 bases from V and 6 bases from J, leaving 21 bases between. The CDR3 protein is CASSRSGGYRSNSPLHF. The DNA for the CDR3 is TGTGCCAGCAGCCGGTCCGGGGGTTATAGGTCTAATTCACCCCTCCACTTT.

The chain couples TRBV7-9 to TRBJ2-7, with D perhaps matching TRBD1 (6 bases). The V end lost 4 bases, the J end lost 0 bases, and 13 bases lay between the germline ends. The CDR3 runs 15 residues. Germline-derived CDR1 and CDR2 are SEHNR and FQNEAQ (reference sequence). Written as DNA, the CDR3 is TGTGCCAGCAGCTCAGGGGCCCACATCTCCTACGAGCAGTACTTC. It codes for CASSSGAHISYEQYF.

The rearrangement joins TRBV4-1 to TRBJ2-1; 13 bases agree with TRBD2. V trimming: 1 base; J trimming: 7 bases; junction bases outside the gene matches: 4. This CDR3 comprises 16 residues. The V gene's germline CDR1 is MGHRA and CDR2 YSYEKL. The CDR3 DNA is TGCGCCAGCAGCCAAGGGACTAGCGGGAGTGCAAATGAGCAGTTCTTC. Its protein product is CASSQGTSGSANEQFF.

J is TRBJ1-2 and V is TRBV6-2 or TRBV6-3; TRBD1 matches at 10 bases. V lost 6 bases to trimming and J lost 4 bases; unmatched junction nucleotides: 17. There are 18 residues in the CDR3. Germline-derived CDR1 and CDR2 are MNHEY and SVGEGT. CDR3 nucleotides: TGTGCCAGCAGCCGGTACTTTGGACAGGGGGGACCTTTCTATGGCTACACCTTC. This translates into CASSRYFGQGGPFYGYTF.

This chain uses TRBV30 with TRBJ1-5, with D perhaps TRBD1 (5 bases). The V gene's germline CDR1 is GTSNPN and CDR2 SVGIG (reference sequence). CDR3 length equals 13 residues. V lost 2 bases and J lost 6, with 11 bases in between. CDR3: CAWSLRGGQPQHF. For the CDR3, the DNA is TGTGCCTGGAGTTTAAGGGGCGGTCAGCCCCAGCATTTT.

This chain uses TRBV10-3 with TRBJ2-2; 8 positions agree with TRBD1. The CDR3 extends over 16 amino acids. Germline V gene lookup returns CDR1 ENHRY and CDR2 SYGVKD. V was clipped by 4 bases and J by 0 bases; unmatched bases: 4. The CDR3 protein is CAISGQGASNTGELFF. CDR3 nucleotides: TGTGCCATCAGTGGGCAGGGGGCGTCGAACACCGGGGAGCTGTTTTTT.

The rearrangement joins TRBV9 to TRBJ2-1, with 11 bases aligning to TRBD2. CDR1 is SGDLS and CDR2 is YYNGEE in the germline V gene. The V and J ends lost 4 bases and 9 bases, in that order; junction bases with no gene match: 9. This CDR3 is built from 15 residues. The chain's CDR3 is CASSPTSGRNSEQFF. CDR3 DNA: TGTGCCAGCAGCCCAACTAGCGGGAGAAACTCTGAGCAGTTCTTC.

The count of this clone is one. The V gene is TRBV2, the J gene TRBJ1-2; D perhaps matches TRBD1 (5 bases). The germline V and J ends were trimmed by 8 bases and 5 bases, with 12 bases remaining between them. From germline, CDR1 is SNHLY and CDR2 FYNNEI. The CDR3 contains 12 residues. CDR3 nucleotides: TGTGCCAGCGGACCTGGGGCTTATGGCTACACCTTC. Protein sequence: CASGPGAYGYTF. Using reference TRBV2 and TRBJ1-2 for the parts outside the CDR3, the full variable domain is EPEVTQTPSHQVTQMGQEVILRCVPISNHLYFYWYRQILGQKVEFLVSFYNNEISEKSEIFDDQFSVERPDGSNFTLKIRSTKLEDSAMYFCASGPGAYGYTFGSGTRLTVV.

V and J are TRBV11-2 and TRBJ2-7; a weak D match, TRBD2 (5 bases). V was clipped by 1 base and J by 6 bases, with 10 bases between them. CDR3 length: 13 amino acids. From germline, CDR1 is SGHAT and CDR2 FQNNGV. This CDR3 is CASSLGVAGEQYF. The CDR3 nucleotides read TGTGCCAGCAGCTTAGGGGTGGCGGGCGAGCAGTACTTC. The whole variable domain, remainder taken from reference TRBV11-2 and TRBJ2-7, is EAGVAQSPRYKIIEKRQSVAFWCNPISGHATLYWYQQILGQGPKLLIQFQNNGVVDDSQLPKDRFSAERLKGVDSTLKIQPAKLEDSAVYLCASSLGVAGEQYFGPGTRLTVT.

This clone was counted at least ten times. Here the CDR3 DNA reads TGCAGCGTTGAAAAGGGGGTCCAACCAAGGGAAGCTTTCTTT. This gives the protein CSVEKGVQPREAFF. The genes are TRBV29-1 and TRBJ1-1; perhaps TRBD1 as D (6 bases). V lost 2 bases and J 8 bases, leaving 18 bases between the germline ends. This CDR3 is 14 amino acids long. The germline V gene encodes CDR1 SQVTM and CDR2 ANQGSEA.

CDR3 protein: CATIQVVNTEAFF. The CDR3 DNA follows: TGTGCCACCATACAGGTGGTGAACACTGAAGCTTTCTTT. The rearrangement uses TRBV7-2 and TRBJ1-1, with a weak D call TRBD1 (5 bases). The CDR3 spans 13 residues. V lost 10 bases and J lost 0, with 12 bases in between. Germline loops: CDR1 SGHTA, CDR2 FQGNSA.

This clone was observed a handful of times. This sequence joins TRBV6-2 or TRBV6-3 and TRBJ1-6, with D maybe TRBD1 (6 bases). Per the germline V gene, CDR1 is MNHEY and CDR2 is SVGEGT. CDR3 length: 15 amino acids. Deletions cut 2 bases from V and 10 bases from J, with 15 bases between. In DNA, the CDR3 is TGTGCCAGCAGTTACCAACAGGGTCAGGTGTCACCCCTCCACTTT. Encoded protein: CASSYQQGQVSPLHF.

The J gene is TRBJ2-3, the V gene TRBV2; D might be TRBD2 (6 bases). CDR3 length: 13 residues. Per germline, CDR1 SNHLY and CDR2 FYNNEI. Trimming left V 10 bases short and J 5 bases short, with 16 bases between. Here the CDR3 reads CATKTGTLDTQYF. In DNA, the CDR3 is TGTGCCACCAAGACCGGGACTTTAGATACGCAGTATTTT.

This clone was counted a few times. The chain has TRBV4-2 and TRBJ2-3; 9 bases are a match to TRBD2. V shed 1 base and J 0 bases; nucleotides not matched to a gene: 5. The CDR3 runs to 17 residues. The germline V gene has CDR1 LGHNA and CDR2 YNFKEQ. The CDR3 spells CASSQAPLAGSTDTQYF. DNA of the CDR3: TGTGCCAGCAGCCAAGCTCCTCTAGCGGGAAGCACAGATACGCAGTATTTT.

The chain uses TRBV3-1 (or the pseudogene TRBV3-2) and TRBJ1-2; 7 bases match TRBD1. V lost 4 bases and J lost 4; bases outside the gene matches: 9. The CDR3 loop spans 15 amino acids. Germline CDR1 and CDR2: LGHDT and YNNKEL (reference sequence). CDR3 bases: TGTGCCAGCAGCCCCGCTAGGGACAGTACCTATGGCTACACCTTC. Its translation: CASSPARDSTYGYTF.

This clone was observed once. This chain uses TRBV30 with TRBJ2-3, with 9 bases matching TRBD2. Germline assignment: CDR1 GTSNPN and CDR2 SVGIG (reference sequence). V was pared by 0 bases and J by 5 bases, with 9 bases of the junction left unmatched. The CDR3 consists of 16 residues. DNA of the CDR3: TGTGCCTGGAGTGTACCACTAGCGGGTAGTGTAGATACGCAGTATTTT. It is translated as CAWSVPLAGSVDTQYF. Complete variable domain (other parts from reference TRBV30 and TRBJ2-3): SQTIHQWPATLVQPVGSPLSLECTVEGTSNPNLYWYRQAAGRGLQLLFYSVGIGQISSEVPQNLSASRPQDRQFILSSKKLLLSDSGFYLCAWSVPLAGSVDTQYFGPGTRLTVL.

The CDR3 nucleotides are TGTGCCAGCGGAGGGGGGACAGGGGTTGAAAAACTGTTTTTT. Translating it yields CASGGGTGVEKLFF. The chain combines TRBV2 with TRBJ1-4; 10 bases are a match to TRBD1. The CDR3 length is 14 residues. Germline CDR1 reads SNHLY; CDR2 reads FYNNEI. Losses at the gene ends were 8 bases for V and 7 bases for J; bases not matched to a gene: 7. The variable domain in full, completed from reference TRBV2 and TRBJ1-4, reads EPEVTQTPSHQVTQMGQEVILRCVPISNHLYFYWYRQILGQKVEFLVSFYNNEISEKSEIFDDQFSVERPDGSNFTLKIRSTKLEDSAMYFCASGGGTGVEKLFFGSGTQLSVL.

V is TRBV29-1 and J is TRBJ1-2; unclear D gene. Germline loops: CDR1 SQVTM, CDR2 ANQGSEA. CDR3 length equals 13 residues. V gave up 1 base and J gave up 2 bases, with 8 bases separating them. CDR3 bases: TGCAGCGTTGAAGGGCAGCGAAACTATGGCTACACCTTC. Protein sequence: CSVEGQRNYGYTF.